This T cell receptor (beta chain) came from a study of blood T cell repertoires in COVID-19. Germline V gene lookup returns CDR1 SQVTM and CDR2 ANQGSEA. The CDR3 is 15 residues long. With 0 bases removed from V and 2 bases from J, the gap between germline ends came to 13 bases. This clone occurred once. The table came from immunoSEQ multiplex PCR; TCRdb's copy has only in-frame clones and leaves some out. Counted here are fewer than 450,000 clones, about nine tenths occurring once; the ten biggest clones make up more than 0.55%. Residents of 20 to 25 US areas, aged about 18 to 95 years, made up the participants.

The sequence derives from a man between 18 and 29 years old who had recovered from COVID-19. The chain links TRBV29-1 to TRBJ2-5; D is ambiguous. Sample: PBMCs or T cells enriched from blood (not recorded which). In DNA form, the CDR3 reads TGCAGCGTTGAAGAACAACAGACCCTTCAAGAGACCCAGTACTTC. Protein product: CSVEEQQTLQETQYF.